The entry below gives a single TCR beta chain sequence along with its context. As yet, its antigen is unknown. V gave up 7 bases and J gave up 7 bases, with 17 bases separating them. Germline lookup yields CDR1 SEHNR and CDR2 FQNEAQ (reference sequence). The CDR3 spans 14 residues. This sample is drawn from a study of CD8+ T cells in alopecia areata. RNA extraction and reverse transcription yielded cDNA as sequencing template. TCRdb's table, derived via immunoSEQ multiplex PCR, lists solely in-frame clones and lacks some. The sample carries some 120,000 clones, roughly three fifths recorded once. Study-wide results and limits: Affected scalp, especially in alopecia totalis/universalis, had a higher clonality than normal scalp did.

The sequence was obtained from a human donor with alopecia areata. The sequencing used CD4+ T cells sorted from blood, collected at week 0. This rearrangement joins TRBV7-9 to TRBJ1-3; D remains ambiguous. CDR3 nucleotides: TGTGCCAGCACGAACCGGGATTTGAGGAACACCATATATTTT. Protein sequence: CASTNRDLRNTIYF.